Listed here are 31 T cell receptor beta chains from one sample, sequenced in a study of CD8 T cells in ankylosing spondylitis. Study-level results: Seemingly characteristic of ankylosing spondylitis blood was a TCR beta motif consisting of roughly 8 highly homologous variants.

No antigen is known for these receptors. TCRdb passed the 5' RACE reads through MiXCR, listing each CDR3 protein once. In the table there are 250,000 to 350,000 distinct CDR3 sequences, around 8% of which are singletons. Sequenced input: blood, either unsorted or a sorted T cell fraction (not recorded which). These receptor sequences come from a male donor with ankylosing spondylitis.

This clonotype was counted ten times or more. This rearrangement joins TRBV7-8 to TRBJ2-2; 9 bases match TRBD1. This CDR3 spans 16 amino acids. V trimming: 5 bases; J trimming: 7 bases; junction bases outside the gene matches: 11. In germline, CDR1 is SGHVS, CDR2 FQNEAQ. CDR3 protein: CASSGHHRGQGGELFF. As DNA, the CDR3 is TGTGCCAGCAGCGGCCATCACAGGGGGCAAGGCGGGGAGCTGTTTTTT. The complete variable domain, with remaining parts taken from reference TRBV7-8 and TRBJ2-2, reads GAGVSQSPRYKVAKRGQDVALRCDPISGHVSLFWYQQALGQGPEFLTYFQNEAQLDKSGLPSDRFFAERPEGSVSTLKIQRTQQEDSAVYLCASSGHHRGQGGELFFGEGSRLTVL.

In this sample, this clonotype turned up many times. The chain recombines TRBV24-1 with TRBJ2-2; D not resolved. The germline V gene has CDR1 KGHDR and CDR2 SFDVKD. Trimming stripped 4 bases from V and 3 bases from J, with 5 bases between. The CDR3 totals 13 residues. The CDR3 sequence is CATSDLYTGELFF. The DNA of the CDR3 is TGTGCCACCAGTGACCTGTACACCGGGGAGCTGTTTTTT.

This clonotype was found a few times. The chain employs TRBV10-3 and TRBJ2-2; D not resolved. Germline V gene lookup returns CDR1 ENHRY and CDR2 SYGVKD. This CDR3 comprises 13 residues. V was trimmed by 4 bases and J by 6 bases, leaving 9 bases between them. As DNA, the CDR3 is TGTGCCATCAGTGTGCACACCGCCGGGGAGCTGTTTTTT. It is translated as CAISVHTAGELFF.

CDR3 sequence (DNA): TGTGCCAGCAGTAATAGCGGGAGGTCCGGGGAGCTGTTTTTT. Translated, it gives CASSNSGRSGELFF. This chain connects TRBV12-3 or TRBV12-4 to TRBJ2-2, with 10 bases matching TRBD2. V trimming: 5 bases; J trimming: 6 bases; junction bases outside the gene matches: 3. The CDR3 is made up of 14 amino acids.

This clonotype has just a few counts. This sequence joins TRBV27 and TRBJ2-1, with 12 bases aligning to TRBD2. Germline values: CDR1 MNHEY, CDR2 SMNVEV (reference sequence). J was trimmed by 4 bases and V by 8 bases; bases with no gene match: 9. CDR3 length: 16 amino acids. CDR3 in DNA: TGTGCCAGCGGGGGCTTGACTAGCGGGAGATACAATGAGCAGTTCTTC. Translated, it gives CASGGLTSGRYNEQFF.

In its sample, this clonotype was seen many times. V gene TRBV19 combines with J gene TRBJ1-1; unclear D gene. This CDR3 contains 12 residues. The ends were cut back, 2 bases at V and 5 bases at J, with 6 bases in the middle. Germline values: CDR1 LNHDA, CDR2 SQIVND (reference sequence). This CDR3 reads CASSISRTEAFF. The CDR3 nucleotides are TGTGCCAGTAGTATAAGTCGGACTGAAGCTTTCTTT.

The genes are TRBV5-1 and TRBJ1-2, with D possibly being TRBD1 (5 bases). The V end lost 0 bases, the J end lost 0 bases, and 12 bases lay between the germline ends. This CDR3 contains 16 residues. Germline CDR1 SGHRS, CDR2 YFSETQ. The CDR3 nucleotides read TGCGCCAGCAGCTTGGCGCCGGGACGGCCTAACTATGGCTACACCTTC. Translating gives CASSLAPGRPNYGYTF.

A few counts support this clonotype. The chain joins TRBV10-1 to TRBJ1-1; weak D call: TRBD1 (5 bases). Trimming removed 4 bases at V and 13 bases at J, with 25 bases between. The V gene's germline CDR1 is WNHNN and CDR2 SYGVQD (reference sequence). This CDR3 region has 15 residues. The CDR3 region is CASSVTGQWTLKLFF. As DNA, the CDR3 is TGCGCCAGCAGTGTTACAGGCCAGTGGACACTGAAGCTTTTCTTT.

This clonotype was found a few times. V gene TRBV7-9 combines with J gene TRBJ2-3; D remains ambiguous. Per germline, CDR1 SEHNR and CDR2 FQNEAQ (reference sequence). The V gene lost 3 bases and the J gene lost 0 bases, with 13 bases spanning the gap. The CDR3 length is 16 residues. In DNA, the CDR3 is TGTGCCAGCAGCTTCCTCACAGCCACTAGCACAGATACGCAGTATTTT. Translating gives CASSFLTATSTDTQYF.

In this sample, this clonotype turned up many times. The chain carries TRBV19 and TRBJ2-7; D possibly uses TRBD1 or TRBD2 (5 bases each). V was shortened by 6 bases and J by 1 base, with 13 bases between the two germline ends. Germline assignment: CDR1 LNHDA and CDR2 SQIVND (reference sequence). This CDR3 has 14 residues. The CDR3 loop reads CASRPGGNSYEQYF. CDR3 bases: TGTGCCAGTAGACCTGGGGGAAATTCCTACGAGCAGTACTTC.

The chain joins TRBV6-2 or TRBV6-3 to TRBJ2-7; no firm D call. Germline V gene data show CDR1 as MNHEY and CDR2 as SVGEGT. Trimming shortened V by 0 bases and J by 6 bases, and 9 bases separated the two germline ends. CDR3 size: 13 residues. The CDR3, as DNA: TGTGCCAGCAGTTACTCCGGGTTTTTCGAGCAGTACTTC. Translated, it gives CASSYSGFFEQYF.

This clonotype was observed a handful of times. The rearrangement links TRBV20-1 to TRBJ2-1, with TRBD2 matching over 11 bases. CDR3 size: 15 residues. The junction had 4 bases not matched to a gene; V was cut back by 0 bases and J by 6 bases. Germline CDR1 and CDR2: DFQATT and SNEGSKA (reference sequence). The CDR3 bases are TGCAGTGCTAGAGATAGCGGGAGGGGGACCAATGAGCAGTTCTTC. It translates to CSARDSGRGTNEQFF.

This clonotype was observed many times. V gene TRBV5-1 combines with J gene TRBJ1-1; no definite D call. The CDR3 has 14 residues. Between the trimmed V and J ends, which lost 0 bases and 0 bases, there was a span of 6 bases. CDR1 SGHRS and CDR2 YFSETQ come from the germline V gene. DNA for the CDR3: TGCGCCAGCAGCTTGGGTCCAGTGAACACTGAAGCTTTCTTT. Translating it yields CASSLGPVNTEAFF. The full variable domain, with the rest looked up from reference TRBV5-1 and TRBJ1-1, is KAGVTQTPRYLIKTRGQQVTLSCSPISGHRSVSWYQQTPGQGLQFLFEYFSETQRNKGNFPGRFSGRQFSNSRSEMNVSTLELGDSALYLCASSLGPVNTEAFFGQGTRLTVV.

This clonotype was counted many times. CDR3 region: CASTRLAASTDTQYF. DNA of the CDR3: TGTGCCAGCACCCGACTAGCGGCAAGCACAGATACGCAGTATTTT. This rearrangement joins TRBV7-9 to TRBJ2-3; 9 positions agree with TRBD2. The germline CDR1 and CDR2 sequences are SEHNR and FQNEAQ (reference sequence). The CDR3 loop spans 15 amino acids. Unmatched junction bases numbered 5, after V lost 7 bases and J lost 0 bases.

This clonotype has ten or more counts. The J gene is TRBJ1-1, the V gene TRBV11-1; no clear D. The CDR3 totals 15 residues. V lost 5 bases, J lost 1 base, and 14 bases lay in between. Germline CDR1 is SGHAT and CDR2 is FQDESV (reference sequence). The CDR3 loop is CASSLNTRRNTEAFF. As DNA, the CDR3 is TGTGCCAGCAGCCTGAACACCCGACGGAACACTGAAGCTTTCTTT. The entire variable domain, with the rest obtained from reference TRBV11-1 and TRBJ1-1, is as follows: EAEVAQSPRYKITEKSQAVAFWCDPISGHATLYWYRQILGQGPELLVQFQDESVVDDSQLPKDRFSAERLKGVDSTLKIQPAELGDSAMYLCASSLNTRRNTEAFFGQGTRLTVV.

The rearrangement links TRBV6-4 to TRBJ2-3, with 10 bases that match TRBD2. CDR3 size: 14 residues. The J segment lost 5 bases and the V segment lost 5 bases, leaving 4 bases of the junction unmatched. Germline CDR1 is MRHNA and CDR2 is SNTAGT. This CDR3 is CASSPAGGIDTQYF. The CDR3 DNA reads as TGTGCCAGCAGTCCAGCGGGAGGGATAGATACGCAGTATTTT.

The V gene is TRBV12-3 or TRBV12-4, the J gene TRBJ2-3; D is uncertain. The CDR3 is 14 amino acids. The V and J ends lost 3 bases and 2 bases respectively, with 9 bases between them. CDR3 in DNA: TGTGCCAGCAGTTTGCTCTCTCCCACAGATACGCAGTATTTT. It encodes CASSLLSPTDTQYF.

This clonotype was counted a few times. The chain is built from TRBV20-1 and TRBJ2-3, with D unclear. CDR3 length: 16 amino acids. V was pared by 0 bases and J by 2 bases, with 15 bases between. The germline V gene has CDR1 DFQATT and CDR2 SNEGSKA (reference sequence). CDR3 residues: CSARDLRSTHTDTQYF. The CDR3 nucleotides are TGCAGTGCTAGAGATTTGAGATCCACACACACAGATACGCAGTATTTT.

V gene TRBV11-1 combines with J gene TRBJ2-1; unclear D gene. The CDR3 covers 19 residues. The V end was cut by 4 bases, the J end by 2 bases, with 24 bases between. CDR1 SGHAT and CDR2 FQDESV come from the germline V gene (reference sequence). For the CDR3, the DNA is TGTGCCAGCAGCTACGGGCGCGCTAGGACCCCGTCCCCCTACAATGAGCAGTTCTTC. Translation gives CASSYGRARTPSPYNEQFF.

This clonotype was detected a few times. The V and J genes are TRBV2 and TRBJ2-2; 8 bases match TRBD2. Trimming cost V 5 bases and J 1 base; bases outside gene matches: 6. Germline CDR1 reads SNHLY; CDR2 reads FYNNEI. The CDR3 has 16 residues. The CDR3 here is CASSKIAGMNTGELFF. The CDR3 DNA sequence: TGTGCCAGCAGTAAAATAGCGGGAATGAACACCGGGGAGCTGTTTTTT.

The chain employs TRBV3-1 and TRBJ1-4; 7 bases match TRBD1. Germline CDR1 is LGHDT and CDR2 is YNNKEL (reference sequence). J gave up 3 bases and V 2 bases, and 6 bases lay outside the gene matches. The CDR3 runs 16 residues. The CDR3 reads CASSQLRGQSNEKLFF. CDR3 DNA: TGTGCCAGCAGCCAATTGAGGGGACAGTCTAATGAAAAACTGTTTTTT. Full variable domain (rest looked up from reference TRBV3-1 and TRBJ1-4): DTAVSQTPKYLVTQMGNDKSIKCEQNLGHDTMYWYKQDSKKFLKIMFSYNNKELIINETVPNRFSPKSPDKAHLNLHINSLELGDSAVYFCASSQLRGQSNEKLFFGSGTQLSVL.

In this sample, this clonotype turned up a few times. The chain links TRBV9 to TRBJ2-1; 7 nucleotides match TRBD1. The CDR3 length is 15 residues. The V gene's germline CDR1 is SGDLS and CDR2 YYNGEE. The V gene end was trimmed by 3 bases and the J gene end by 6 bases; junction bases not matched to a gene: 9. CDR3 protein: CASSAPPTGSNEQFF. In nucleotides, the CDR3 is TGTGCCAGCAGCGCGCCCCCGACAGGGTCCAATGAGCAGTTCTTC.

The chain employs TRBV3-1 and TRBJ1-6; D unresolved. V lost 3 bases, J lost 11 bases, and 8 bases lay in between. This CDR3 region has 12 residues. Germline V gene data show CDR1 as LGHDT and CDR2 as YNNKEL (reference sequence). The CDR3 DNA follows: TGTGCCAGCAGCCACAGGAATCCACCCCTCCACTTT. Its protein product is CASSHRNPPLHF.

This clonotype was seen many times. The chain recombines TRBV12-3 or TRBV12-4 with TRBJ2-6; D gene uncertain. This CDR3 is built from 14 residues. Trimming took off 8 bases at V and 0 bases at J, with 8 bases between the two ends. The CDR3 is CASGRHSGANVLTF. CDR3 sequence (DNA): TGTGCCAGCGGTCGCCACTCTGGGGCCAACGTCCTGACTTTC.

This clonotype was recorded at least ten times. This sequence joins TRBV7-9 and TRBJ2-2; TRBD1 agrees at 8 bases. J lost 5 bases, V lost 6 bases, and 5 bases had no gene match. The CDR3 is 14 amino acids. Germline CDR1 is SEHNR and CDR2 is FQNEAQ (reference sequence). CDR3 nucleotide sequence: TGTGCCAGCAGGGGACAGGCGGCGACCGGGGAGCTGTTTTTT. This gives the protein CASRGQAATGELFF. Supplemented by reference TRBV7-9 and TRBJ2-2, the full variable domain reads DTGVSQNPRHKITKRGQNVTFRCDPISEHNRLYWYRQTLGQGPEFLTYFQNEAQLEKSRLLSDRFSAERPKGSFSTLEIQRTEQGDSAMYLCASRGQAATGELFFGEGSRLTVL.

This clonotype is a singleton in its sample. The V gene is TRBV28, the J gene TRBJ2-7, with D perhaps TRBD2 (5 bases). From germline, CDR1 is MDHEN and CDR2 SYDVKM. This CDR3 region has 15 residues. V was cut by 2 bases and J by 5 bases, with 16 bases left in between. CDR3: CASSLPSQWRNEQYF. The CDR3 DNA sequence: TGTGCCAGCAGTTTACCCTCCCAGTGGAGGAACGAGCAGTACTTC.

Points on this clonotype: A read error may account for a junction end that differs from germline. The genes are TRBV3-1 and TRBJ2-1, with 9 bases that match TRBD2. Germline-derived CDR1 and CDR2 are LGHDT and YNNKEL (reference sequence). This CDR3 region has 15 residues. CDR3 loop: CTSSQRTSDHNEQFF. CDR3 sequence (DNA): TGTACCAGCAGCCAGAGGACTAGCGATCACAATGAGCAGTTCTTC.

This clonotype was detected many times. The chain uses TRBV3-1 and TRBJ2-2; 7 bases line up with TRBD2. V trimming: 3 bases; J trimming: 5 bases; junction bases outside the gene matches: 12. Germline lookup yields CDR1 LGHDT and CDR2 YNNKEL (reference sequence). The CDR3 consists of 17 residues. CDR3 in amino acids: CASSHGAGALYTGELFF. The CDR3, as DNA: TGTGCCAGCAGCCACGGGGCGGGAGCCCTGTATACCGGGGAGCTGTTTTTT.

In this sample, this clonotype turned up many times. CDR3: CASSHASAAEAFF. Here the CDR3 DNA reads TGCGCCAGCAGCCACGCCTCGGCAGCTGAAGCTTTCTTT. This rearrangement joins TRBV4-1 to TRBJ1-1; D gene unclear. Trimming pared 3 bases from V and 6 bases from J, leaving 11 bases between. Looked up from germline, CDR1 is MGHRA and CDR2 is YSYEKL. This CDR3 has 13 residues.

V gene TRBV29-1 combines with J gene TRBJ2-7; D is undetermined. V was trimmed by 4 bases and J by 6 bases, leaving 19 bases between them. This CDR3 is built from 14 residues. CDR1 and CDR2 from the germline V gene are SQVTM and ANQGSEA. CDR3 nucleotide sequence: TGCAGCGTTGCTCCTTCCGCGGCTCAGGCCGAGCAGTACTTC. Encoded protein: CSVAPSAAQAEQYF.

The table lists this clonotype with a few counts. The rearrangement uses TRBV19 and TRBJ2-1, with a possible D match to TRBD1 (5 bases). The germline CDR1 and CDR2 sequences are LNHDA and SQIVND (reference sequence). This CDR3 spans 14 amino acids. V was clipped by 6 bases and J by 0 bases, with 9 bases between them. DNA of the CDR3: TGTGCCAGTAGCCGAAGGGGCTCCTACAATGAGCAGTTCTTC. Its protein product is CASSRRGSYNEQFF.